Below are 5 T cell receptor beta chains sequenced from a single sample in a study of T cell responses to AZD1222 COVID-19 vaccine (TCRdb year 2021). The time point label, as the study defines it: about 28 days (+/-7) after the second vaccine dose. Libraries were constructed by the immunoSEQ multiplex PCR assay. TCRdb obtained this table from immuneACCESS and retained in-frame rearrangements with V and J assigned. These tables miss some clones; where compared with another copy, unresolved V genes account for less than half of the shortfall, and the remainder is unexplained. The sample profile shows about 120,000 clones; 93% of them were found once. Of the sample, 5% is held by the ten largest clones. The sample was peripheral blood, taken 28 days after the second AZD1222 dose. The receptors here all came from an adult who received the AZD1222 COVID-19 vaccine.

This clone came up a few times. This chain links TRBV2 with TRBJ2-7, with D maybe TRBD2 (6 bases). The germline V gene has CDR1 SNHLY and CDR2 FYNNEI. This CDR3 region has 13 residues. V lost 8 bases to trimming and J lost 4 bases, with 15 bases between them. CDR3 sequence (DNA): TGTGCCAGCCGCCGCCAGGCGGGGTACGAGCAGTACTTC. It codes for CASRRQAGYEQYF.

The chain couples TRBV6-2 or TRBV6-3 to TRBJ2-5; 8 bases match TRBD2. This CDR3 region has 15 residues. Germline CDR1 and CDR2: MNHEY and SVGEGT. J gave up 1 base and V 2 bases, and 3 bases lay outside the gene matches. CDR3 coding DNA: TGTGCCAGCAGTTACCCCAGCGGGGGCCAAGAGACCCAGTACTTC. Protein: CASSYPSGGQETQYF.

This chain connects TRBV27 to TRBJ1-6, with 7 bases identical to TRBD1. The V segment lost 7 bases and the J segment 9 bases; nucleotides outside the gene matches: 12. Germline CDR1 reads MNHEY; CDR2 reads SMNVEV (reference sequence). This CDR3 contains 15 residues. This chain's CDR3 is CASTPRGQGSSPLHF. CDR3 nucleotides: TGTGCCAGCACCCCTAGGGGGCAGGGGTCTTCACCCCTCCACTTT.

The chain links TRBV18 to TRBJ2-1, with 13 bases matching TRBD2. The V and J ends lost 5 bases and 5 bases, in that order; junction bases with no gene match: 3. The V gene's germline CDR1 is KGHSH and CDR2 LQKENI. This CDR3 region has 15 residues. CDR3 sequence reads: CASSILAGGNNEQFF. The CDR3, as DNA: TGTGCCAGCTCAATACTAGCGGGAGGGAACAATGAGCAGTTCTTC.

The chain combines TRBV27 with TRBJ2-7, with 8 bases aligning to TRBD2. The CDR3 sequence is 12 residues long. From germline, CDR1 is MNHEY and CDR2 SMNVEV (reference sequence). J gave up 4 bases and V 4 bases, and 0 bases lay outside the gene matches. The CDR3 sequence is CASSSGGYEQYF. The CDR3 coding sequence is TGTGCCAGCAGTTCGGGAGGGTACGAGCAGTACTTC.